This T cell receptor (beta chain) derives from a study of PD-L1 blockade in urothelial cancer. CDR3 length: 14 residues. Trimming took 6 bases from V and 1 from J; bases not matched to a gene: 4. Germline lookup yields CDR1 LNHDA and CDR2 SQIVND (reference sequence). The time point is: pretreatment peripheral blood. Some clones are missing from TCRdb's copy, which holds only in-frame ones; the method was immunoSEQ multiplex PCR. The repertoire consists of 90,000 to 100,000 clones, with 90% occurring once and the leading ten covering around 1.5%. The chain has TRBV19 and TRBJ1-1, with 8 bases identical to TRBD1. Sequencing used PBMCs, obtained around atezolizumab (anti-PD-L1) treatment. The TCR originated in a man in his sixties with urothelial cancer. The CDR3 DNA reads as TGTGCCAGTAGGGGGACAGGAGCGAACACTGAAGCTTTCTTT. This codes for CASRGTGANTEAFF.